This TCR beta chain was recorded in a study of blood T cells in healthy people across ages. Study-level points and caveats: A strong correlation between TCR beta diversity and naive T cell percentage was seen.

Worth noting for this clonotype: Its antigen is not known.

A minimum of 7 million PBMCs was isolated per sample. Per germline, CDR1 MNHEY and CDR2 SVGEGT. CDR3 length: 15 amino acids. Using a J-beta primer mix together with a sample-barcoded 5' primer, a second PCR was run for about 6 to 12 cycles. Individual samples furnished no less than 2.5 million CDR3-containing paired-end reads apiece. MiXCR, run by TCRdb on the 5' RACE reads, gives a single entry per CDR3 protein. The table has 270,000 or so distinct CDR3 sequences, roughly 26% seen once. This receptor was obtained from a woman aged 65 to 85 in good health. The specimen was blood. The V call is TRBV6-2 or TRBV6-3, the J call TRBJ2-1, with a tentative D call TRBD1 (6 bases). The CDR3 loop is CASLGQHLSYNEQFF. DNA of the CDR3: TGTGCGAGCCTCGGACAGCACCTCTCCTACAATGAGCAGTTCTTC.